This T cell receptor beta chain came from a study of CD8 T cells in ankylosing spondylitis. The study's findings and limits: As reported, disease-linked clones showed significant enrichment in matched ankylosing spondylitis synovial fluid.

This CDR3 has 15 amino acids. The V segment lost 5 bases and the J segment 3 bases; nucleotides outside the gene matches: 7. Looked up from germline, CDR1 is SGHTA and CDR2 is FQGNSA. Concerning this clonotype itself: Antigen unknown.

Using its own MiXCR run on the 5' RACE reads, TCRdb lists one record per CDR3 protein. In the table there are 200,000 to 300,000 distinct CDR3 sequences, around 7.8% of which are singletons. The gene calls are TRBV7-2 and TRBJ2-7, with 10 positions matching TRBD1. Sequenced input: blood, either unsorted or a sorted T cell fraction (not recorded which). The clonotype comes from a male donor with ankylosing spondylitis or in good health (not recorded which). This CDR3 reads CASSPSGQGFYEQYF. The CDR3 DNA reads TGTGCCAGCAGCCCTTCGGGACAGGGGTTCTACGAGCAGTACTTC.